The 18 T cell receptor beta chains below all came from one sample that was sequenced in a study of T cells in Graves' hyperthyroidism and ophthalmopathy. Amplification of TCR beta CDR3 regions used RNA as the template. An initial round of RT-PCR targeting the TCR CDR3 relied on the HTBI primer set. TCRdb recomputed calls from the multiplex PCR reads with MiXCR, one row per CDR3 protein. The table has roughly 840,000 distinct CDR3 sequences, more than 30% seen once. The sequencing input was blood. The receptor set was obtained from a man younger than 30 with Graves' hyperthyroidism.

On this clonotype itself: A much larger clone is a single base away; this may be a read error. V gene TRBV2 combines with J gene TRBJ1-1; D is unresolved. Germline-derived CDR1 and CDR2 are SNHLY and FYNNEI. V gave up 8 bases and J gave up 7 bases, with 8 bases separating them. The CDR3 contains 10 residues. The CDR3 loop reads CASVGCEAFF. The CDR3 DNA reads TGTGCCAGCGTAGGGTGTGAAGCTTTCTTT.

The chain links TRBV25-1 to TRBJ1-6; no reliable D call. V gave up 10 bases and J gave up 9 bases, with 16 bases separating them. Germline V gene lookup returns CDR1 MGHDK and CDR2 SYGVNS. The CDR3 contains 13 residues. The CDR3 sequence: CATEGLKGSPLHF. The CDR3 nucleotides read TGTGCCACCGAGGGTCTCAAAGGTTCACCCCTCCACTTT.

This CDR3 reads CASSSARRDTQYF. DNA for the CDR3: TGTGCCAGCAGCTCAGCTAGAAGGGATACGCAGTACTTC. The chain is built from TRBV7-2 and TRBJ2-5; D call uncertain. Trimming stripped 4 bases from V and 11 bases from J, with 17 bases between. From germline, CDR1 is SGHTA and CDR2 FQGNSA. The CDR3 length is 13 residues.

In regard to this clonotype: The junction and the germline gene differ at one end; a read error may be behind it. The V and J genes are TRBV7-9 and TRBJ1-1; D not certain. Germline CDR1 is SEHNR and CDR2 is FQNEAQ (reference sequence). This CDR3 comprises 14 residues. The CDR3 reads CASSLWWGNTEAFF. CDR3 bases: TGCGCCAGCAGCCTCTGGTGGGGGAACACTGAAGCTTTCTTT.

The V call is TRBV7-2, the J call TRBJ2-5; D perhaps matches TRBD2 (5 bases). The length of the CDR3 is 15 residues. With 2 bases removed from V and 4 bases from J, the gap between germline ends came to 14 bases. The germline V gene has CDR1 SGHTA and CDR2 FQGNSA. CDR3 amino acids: CASSLNGLSGETQYF. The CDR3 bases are TGTGCCAGCAGCTTAAATGGACTGTCGGGAGAGACCCAGTACTTC.

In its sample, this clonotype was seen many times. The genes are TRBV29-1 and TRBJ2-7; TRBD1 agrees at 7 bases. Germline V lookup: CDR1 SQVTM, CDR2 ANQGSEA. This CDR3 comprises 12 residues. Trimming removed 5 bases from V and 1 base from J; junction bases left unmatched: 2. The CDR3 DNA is TGCAGCGTTCGGGACAGTTCCTACGAGCAGTACTTC. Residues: CSVRDSSYEQYF.

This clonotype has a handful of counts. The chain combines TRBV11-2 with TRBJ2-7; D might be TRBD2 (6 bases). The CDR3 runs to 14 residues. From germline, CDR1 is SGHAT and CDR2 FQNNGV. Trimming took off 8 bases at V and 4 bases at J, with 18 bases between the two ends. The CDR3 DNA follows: TGTGCCAGCTCCCCGGGAATAGCGGCGTACGAGCAGTACTTC. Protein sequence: CASSPGIAAYEQYF.

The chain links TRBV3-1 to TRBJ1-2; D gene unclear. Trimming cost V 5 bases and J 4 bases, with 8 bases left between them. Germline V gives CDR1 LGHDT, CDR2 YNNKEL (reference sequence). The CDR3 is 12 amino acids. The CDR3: CASSDFPYGYTF. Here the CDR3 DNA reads TGTGCCAGCAGCGACTTTCCCTATGGCTACACCTTC.

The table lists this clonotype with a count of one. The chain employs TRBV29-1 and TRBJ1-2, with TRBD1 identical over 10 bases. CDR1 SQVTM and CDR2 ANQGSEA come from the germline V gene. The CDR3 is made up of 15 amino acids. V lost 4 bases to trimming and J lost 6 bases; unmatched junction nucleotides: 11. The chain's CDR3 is CSVGTGGLFLDGYTF. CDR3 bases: TGCAGCGTTGGGACAGGGGGTTTGTTTTTAGATGGCTACACCTTC.

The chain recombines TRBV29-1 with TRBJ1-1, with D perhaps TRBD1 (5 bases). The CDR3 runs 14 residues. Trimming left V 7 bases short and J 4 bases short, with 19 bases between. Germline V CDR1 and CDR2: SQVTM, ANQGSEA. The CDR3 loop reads CSAGLPQGSTEAFF. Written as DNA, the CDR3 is TGCAGCGCGGGACTCCCTCAAGGAAGCACTGAAGCTTTCTTT.

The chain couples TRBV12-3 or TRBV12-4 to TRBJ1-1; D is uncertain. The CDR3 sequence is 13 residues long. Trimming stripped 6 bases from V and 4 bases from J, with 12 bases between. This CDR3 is CASSLQVGTEAFF. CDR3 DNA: TGTGCCAGCAGCTTACAAGTTGGCACTGAAGCTTTCTTT.

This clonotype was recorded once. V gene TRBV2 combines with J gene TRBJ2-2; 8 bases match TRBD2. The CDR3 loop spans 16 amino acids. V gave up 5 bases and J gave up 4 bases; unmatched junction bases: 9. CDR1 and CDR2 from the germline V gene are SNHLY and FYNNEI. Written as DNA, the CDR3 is TGTGCCAGCAGTAGCGTTAGTAGCGGGATCACCGGGGAGCTGTTTTTT. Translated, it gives CASSSVSSGITGELFF.

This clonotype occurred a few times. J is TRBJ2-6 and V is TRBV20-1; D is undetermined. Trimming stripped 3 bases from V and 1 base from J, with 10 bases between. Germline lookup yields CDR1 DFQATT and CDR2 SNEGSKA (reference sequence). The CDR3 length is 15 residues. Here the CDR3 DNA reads TGCAGTGCTAGGCCTAGTATTTCTGGGGCCAACGTCCTGACTTTC. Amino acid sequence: CSARPSISGANVLTF.

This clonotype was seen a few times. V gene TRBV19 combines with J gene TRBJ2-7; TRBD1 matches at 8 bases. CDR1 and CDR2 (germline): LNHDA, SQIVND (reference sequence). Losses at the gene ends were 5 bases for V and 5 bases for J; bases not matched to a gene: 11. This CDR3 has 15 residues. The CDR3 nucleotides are TGTGCCAGTAGTCTGCCAGGACAGGGTGAGGACGAGCAGTACTTC. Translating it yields CASSLPGQGEDEQYF.

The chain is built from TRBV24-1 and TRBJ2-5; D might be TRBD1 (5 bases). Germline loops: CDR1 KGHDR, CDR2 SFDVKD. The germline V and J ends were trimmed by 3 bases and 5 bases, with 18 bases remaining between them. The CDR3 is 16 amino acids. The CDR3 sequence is CATSDPRPRVGETQYF. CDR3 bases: TGTGCCACCAGTGATCCGCGGCCCAGGGTTGGGGAGACCCAGTACTTC.

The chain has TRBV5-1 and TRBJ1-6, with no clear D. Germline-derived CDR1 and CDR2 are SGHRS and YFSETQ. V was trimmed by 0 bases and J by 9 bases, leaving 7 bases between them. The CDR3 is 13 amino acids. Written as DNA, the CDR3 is TGCGCCAGCAGCTTGGGCGGACGTTCACCCCTCCACTTT. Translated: CASSLGGRSPLHF.

DNA for the CDR3: TGTGCCAGCAGCGAGGGGGCTTTACAAGAGACCCAGTACTTC. Amino acid sequence: CASSEGALQETQYF. The chain employs TRBV9 and TRBJ2-5; 7 nucleotides agree with TRBD1. The CDR3 runs 14 residues. J was trimmed by 2 bases and V by 3 bases; bases with no gene match: 4. Looked up from germline, CDR1 is SGDLS and CDR2 is YYNGEE.

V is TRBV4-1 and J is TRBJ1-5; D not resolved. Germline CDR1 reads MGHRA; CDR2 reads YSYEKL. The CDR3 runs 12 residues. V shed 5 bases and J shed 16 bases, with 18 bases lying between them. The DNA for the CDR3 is TGCGCCAGCAGCGAAGGGAGTAATCCCCCCCATTTT. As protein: CASSEGSNPPHF.